One and the same sample provided the 13 T cell receptor beta chains below, sequenced in a study of OX40 agonist ivuxolimab in advanced cancers. Only in-frame clones appear in the TCRdb table, and some are missing; sequencing was by immunoSEQ multiplex PCR. The data contain 65,000 to 100,000 clones, 88% of them singletons. The sample consisted of CD4+ or CD8+ T cells sorted from blood, taken in a trial of the OX40 agonist ivuxolimab. The origin of the receptors is an adult with an advanced solid tumor such as melanoma, head and neck, liver or kidney cancer.

This clone was seen just once. The rearrangement links TRBV18 to TRBJ2-7; D perhaps matches TRBD2 (6 bases). There are 15 residues in the CDR3. Germline V gives CDR1 KGHSH, CDR2 LQKENI. Trimming stripped 4 bases from V and 0 bases from J, with 13 bases between. The CDR3 is CASSLATRGSYEQYF. For the CDR3, the DNA is TGTGCCAGCTCACTTGCGACGCGGGGCTCCTACGAGCAGTACTTC.

V and J are TRBV27 and TRBJ2-5; 8 nucleotides match TRBD2. The ends lost 6 bases at V and 5 bases at J; junction bases unmatched: 2. The CDR3 is made up of 12 amino acids. Germline V gene data show CDR1 as MNHEY and CDR2 as SMNVEV (reference sequence). CDR3 region: CASRASGETQYF. The CDR3 DNA reads TGTGCCAGCAGGGCTAGCGGGGAGACCCAGTACTTC.

This chain uses TRBV25-1 with TRBJ2-7; D remains unclear. CDR1 is MGHDK, CDR2 SYGVNS, per germline. V was shortened by 0 bases and J by 2 bases, with 5 bases between the two germline ends. There are 13 residues in the CDR3. CDR3 amino acids: CASSEYQAYEQYF. The CDR3 nucleotides read TGTGCCAGCAGTGAATATCAGGCCTACGAGCAGTACTTC.

The chain has TRBV25-1 and TRBJ2-1; 10 bases map to TRBD2. Germline lookup yields CDR1 MGHDK and CDR2 SYGVNS. The CDR3 contains 12 residues. The trim removed 4 bases at V and 12 bases at J, leaving 3 bases unmatched. The CDR3 DNA follows: TGTGCCAGCAGTGGACTAGCGGGTCGGCAGTTCTTC. This codes for CASSGLAGRQFF.

The chain's CDR3 is CASNHGQPNEKLFF. In nucleotides, the CDR3 is TGTGCCAGCAATCATGGGCAGCCTAATGAAAAACTGTTTTTT. This chain connects TRBV6-1 to TRBJ1-4; D is ambiguous. Germline values: CDR1 MNHNS, CDR2 SASEGT. Trimming stripped 7 bases from V and 3 bases from J, with 12 bases between. CDR3 length: 14 residues.

This clone was seen a single time. The rearrangement links TRBV30 to TRBJ2-1; 9 nucleotides align to TRBD2. The CDR3 consists of 14 residues. Germline V lookup: CDR1 GTSNPN, CDR2 SVGIG (reference sequence). V was clipped by 5 bases and J by 7 bases; unmatched bases: 9. The CDR3 sequence is CAWAGLASSNEQFF. In DNA form, the CDR3 reads TGTGCCTGGGCGGGACTAGCCTCATCAAATGAGCAGTTCTTC.

This rearrangement joins TRBV7-6 to TRBJ2-7, with 7 bases identical to TRBD1. The CDR3 runs 17 residues. Germline CDR1 and CDR2: SGHVS and FNYEAQ. V trimming: 5 bases; J trimming: 7 bases; junction bases outside the gene matches: 20. In DNA form, the CDR3 reads TGTGCCAGCAGCGACTATCACAGGGGCGGCTTGATGAGAGAGCAGTACTTC. Translating gives CASSDYHRGGLMREQYF.

The V call is TRBV18, the J call TRBJ2-7, with 13 bases identical to TRBD2. Germline V gene lookup returns CDR1 KGHSH and CDR2 LQKENI. J lost 4 bases, V lost 0 bases, and 9 bases had no gene match. CDR3 length equals 18 residues. The CDR3 coding sequence is TGTGCCAGCTCACCACCGCTCGGACTAGCGGGAGCTGGGTACGAGCAGTACTTC. Protein sequence: CASSPPLGLAGAGYEQYF.

The J gene is TRBJ2-1, the V gene TRBV7-2; 14 bases agree with TRBD2. Germline assignment: CDR1 SGHTA and CDR2 FQGNSA. The V and J ends lost 1 base and 4 bases, in that order; junction bases with no gene match: 6. The CDR3 extends over 18 amino acids. This CDR3 reads CASSLEGTSGRWYNEQFF. CDR3 sequence (DNA): TGTGCCAGCAGCTTAGAGGGGACTAGCGGGAGATGGTACAATGAGCAGTTCTTC. The full variable domain, in which reference TRBV7-2 and TRBJ2-1 provide the parts outside the CDR3, is GAGVSQSPSNKVTEKGKDVELRCDPISGHTALYWYRQSLGQGLEFLIYFQGNSAPDKSGLPSDRFSAERTGGSVSTLTIQRTQQEDSAVYLCASSLEGTSGRWYNEQFFGPGTRLTVL.

The J gene is TRBJ1-3, the V gene TRBV7-2; D is possibly TRBD1 (6 bases). V was shortened by 5 bases and J by 7 bases, with 18 bases between the two germline ends. The CDR3 runs 15 residues. Germline V CDR1 and CDR2: SGHTA, FQGNSA. The chain's CDR3 is CASSPGQPGRNTIYF. The CDR3 DNA is TGTGCCAGCAGCCCTGGACAGCCGGGAAGGAACACCATATATTTT.

The J gene is TRBJ1-2, the V gene TRBV7-2; a possible D gene is TRBD1 (5 bases). Germline V lookup: CDR1 SGHTA, CDR2 FQGNSA. Trimming pared 1 base from V and 1 base from J, leaving 16 bases between. The CDR3 spans 17 residues. CDR3 amino acids: CASSLGASGRGNYGYTF. CDR3 DNA: TGTGCCAGCAGCTTAGGGGCGTCGGGGCGGGGTAACTATGGCTACACCTTC. The full variable domain, rest sourced from reference TRBV7-2 and TRBJ1-2, is GAGVSQSPSNKVTEKGKDVELRCDPISGHTALYWYRQSLGQGLEFLIYFQGNSAPDKSGLPSDRFSAERTGGSVSTLTIQRTQQEDSAVYLCASSLGASGRGNYGYTFGSGTRLTVV.

This chain connects TRBV5-6 to TRBJ1-1; D perhaps matches TRBD1 (5 bases). Germline CDR1 and CDR2: SGHDT and YYEEEE. This CDR3 spans 13 amino acids. The V end was cut by 0 bases, the J end by 4 bases, with 7 bases between. The CDR3 DNA is TGTGCCAGCAGCTTGGGGGGACCCACTGAAGCTTTCTTT. Translation: CASSLGGPTEAFF.

In its sample, this clone was seen a few times. This CDR3 is also generated by other DNA sequences in the sample. The chain uses TRBV7-2 and TRBJ2-5; D is undetermined. V was cut by 1 base and J by 5 bases, with 5 bases left in between. Germline CDR1 is SGHTA and CDR2 is FQGNSA. CDR3 length: 12 residues. CDR3 region: CASSLVGETQYF. Written as DNA, the CDR3 is TGTGCCAGCAGCTTAGTTGGGGAGACCCAGTACTTC. Together with reference TRBV7-2 and TRBJ2-5, the CDR3 gives the full variable domain: GAGVSQSPSNKVTEKGKDVELRCDPISGHTALYWYRQSLGQGLEFLIYFQGNSAPDKSGLPSDRFSAERTGGSVSTLTIQRTQQEDSAVYLCASSLVGETQYFGPGTRLLVL.